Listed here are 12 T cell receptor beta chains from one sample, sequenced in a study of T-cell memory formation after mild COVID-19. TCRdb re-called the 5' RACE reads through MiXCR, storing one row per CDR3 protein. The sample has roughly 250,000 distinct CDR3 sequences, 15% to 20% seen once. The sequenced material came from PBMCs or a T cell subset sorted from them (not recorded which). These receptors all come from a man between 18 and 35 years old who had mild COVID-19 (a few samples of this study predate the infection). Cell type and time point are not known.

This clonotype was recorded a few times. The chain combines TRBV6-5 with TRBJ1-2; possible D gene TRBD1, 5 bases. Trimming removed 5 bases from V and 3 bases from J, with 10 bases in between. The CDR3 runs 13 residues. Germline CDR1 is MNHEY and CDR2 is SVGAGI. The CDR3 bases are TGTGCCAGCAGTCGTGGGGCAGACTATGGCTACACCTTC. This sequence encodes CASSRGADYGYTF.

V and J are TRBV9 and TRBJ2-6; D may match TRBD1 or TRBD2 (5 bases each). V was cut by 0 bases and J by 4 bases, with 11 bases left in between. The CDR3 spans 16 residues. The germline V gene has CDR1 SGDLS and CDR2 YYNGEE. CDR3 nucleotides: TGTGCCAGCAGCGTAGGGTGGGACGGCGGGGCCAACGTCCTGACTTTC. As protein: CASSVGWDGGANVLTF.

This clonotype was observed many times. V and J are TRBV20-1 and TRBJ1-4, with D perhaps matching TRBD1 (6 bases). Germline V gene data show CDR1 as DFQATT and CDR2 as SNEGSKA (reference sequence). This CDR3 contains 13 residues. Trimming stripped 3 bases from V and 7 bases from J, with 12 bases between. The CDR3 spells CSARDSLVEKLFF. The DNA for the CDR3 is TGCAGTGCTAGGGACAGTTTGGTTGAAAAACTGTTTTTT.

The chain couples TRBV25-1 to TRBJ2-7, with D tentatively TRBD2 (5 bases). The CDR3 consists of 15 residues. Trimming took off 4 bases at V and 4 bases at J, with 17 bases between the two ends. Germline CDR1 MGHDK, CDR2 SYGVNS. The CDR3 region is CASSAYSPTRYEQYV. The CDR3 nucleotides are TGTGCCAGCAGTGCCTATTCTCCCACTAGGTACGAGCAGTACGTC.

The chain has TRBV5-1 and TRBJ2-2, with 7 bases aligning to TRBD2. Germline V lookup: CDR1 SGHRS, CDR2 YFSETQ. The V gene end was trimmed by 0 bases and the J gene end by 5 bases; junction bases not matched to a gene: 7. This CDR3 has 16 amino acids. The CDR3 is CASSLGPAGETGELFF. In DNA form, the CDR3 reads TGCGCCAGCAGCTTGGGCCCGGCGGGGGAGACCGGGGAGCTGTTTTTT.

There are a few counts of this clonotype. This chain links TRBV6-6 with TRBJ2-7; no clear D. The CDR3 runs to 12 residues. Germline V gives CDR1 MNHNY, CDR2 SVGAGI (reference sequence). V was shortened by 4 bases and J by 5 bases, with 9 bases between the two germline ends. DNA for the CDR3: TGTGCCAGCAGTTCCGCGACGAACGAGCAGTACTTC. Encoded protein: CASSSATNEQYF.

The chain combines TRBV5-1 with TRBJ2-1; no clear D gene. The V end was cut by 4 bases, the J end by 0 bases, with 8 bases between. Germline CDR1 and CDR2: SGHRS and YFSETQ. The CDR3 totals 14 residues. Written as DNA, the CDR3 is TGCGCCAGCAGCCAAGGAAGCTCCTACAATGAGCAGTTCTTC. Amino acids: CASSQGSSYNEQFF.

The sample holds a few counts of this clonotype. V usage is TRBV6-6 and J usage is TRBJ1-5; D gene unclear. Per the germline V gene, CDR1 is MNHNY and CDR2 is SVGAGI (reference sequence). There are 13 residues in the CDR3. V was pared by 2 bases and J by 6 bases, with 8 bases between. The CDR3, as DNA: TGTGCCAGCAGTTACCGGGCGTTTCAGCCCCAGCATTTT. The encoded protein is CASSYRAFQPQHF.

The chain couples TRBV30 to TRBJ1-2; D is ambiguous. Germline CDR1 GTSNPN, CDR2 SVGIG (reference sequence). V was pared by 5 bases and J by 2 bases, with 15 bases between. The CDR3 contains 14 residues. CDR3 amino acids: CAWGPPVWNYGYTF. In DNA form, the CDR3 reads TGTGCCTGGGGCCCTCCAGTCTGGAACTATGGCTACACCTTC.

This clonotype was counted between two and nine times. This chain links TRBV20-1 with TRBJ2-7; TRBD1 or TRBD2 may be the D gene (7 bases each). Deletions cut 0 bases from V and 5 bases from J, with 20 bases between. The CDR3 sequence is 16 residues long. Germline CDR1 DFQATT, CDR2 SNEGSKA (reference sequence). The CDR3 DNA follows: TGCAGTGCTAGAGATCCCCGGGGAGGGGGCAACGACGAGCAGTACTTC. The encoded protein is CSARDPRGGGNDEQYF.

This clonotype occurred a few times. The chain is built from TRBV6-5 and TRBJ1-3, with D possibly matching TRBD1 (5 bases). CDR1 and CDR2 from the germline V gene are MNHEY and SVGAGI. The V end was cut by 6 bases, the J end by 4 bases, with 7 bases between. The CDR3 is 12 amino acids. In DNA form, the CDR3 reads TGTGCCAGCAGGAACAGGGGAAACACCATATATTTT. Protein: CASRNRGNTIYF.

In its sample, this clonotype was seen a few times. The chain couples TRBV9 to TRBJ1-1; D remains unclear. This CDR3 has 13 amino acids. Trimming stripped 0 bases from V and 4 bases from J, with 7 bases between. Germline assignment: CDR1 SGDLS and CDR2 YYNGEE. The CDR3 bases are TGTGCCAGCAGCGTAGAGGGCGGCACTGAAGCTTTCTTT. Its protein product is CASSVEGGTEAFF.